This T cell receptor (beta chain) was recovered during a study of blood T cell repertoires in COVID-19. Study-wide background: Researchers got acute and convalescent COVID-19 samples from the United States, Italy and Spain. PBMCs, B-cell-depleted T cells, or T cells provided the cDNA or gDNA that made up the material.

Methods used by the authors: How many nucleated cells were present was estimated from reference gene primer amplification. The table came from immunoSEQ multiplex PCR; TCRdb's copy has only in-frame clones and leaves some out. The V and J calls and clone size were taken over from that table, and D and trimming were inferred from the DNA. Seen here are fewer than 250,000 clones, about 86% observed once, and the top ten hold under 15%. This CDR3 spans 17 amino acids. Germline CDR1 is LNHDA and CDR2 is SQIVND (reference sequence). The V segment lost 4 bases and the J segment 0 bases; nucleotides outside the gene matches: 11. All enrollees were roughly 18 to 90 years old and from 20 to 25 US areas.

Sequencing input: PBMCs or T cells enriched from blood (not recorded which). The source is a woman between 50 and 59 years old with acute COVID-19. The chain employs TRBV19 and TRBJ2-5; 7 bases align to TRBD1. The CDR3 DNA sequence: TGTGCCAGTAGTAGTTCCCTGACAGGGCGCTACCAAGAGACCCAGTACTTC. Amino acid sequence: CASSSSLTGRYQETQYF.